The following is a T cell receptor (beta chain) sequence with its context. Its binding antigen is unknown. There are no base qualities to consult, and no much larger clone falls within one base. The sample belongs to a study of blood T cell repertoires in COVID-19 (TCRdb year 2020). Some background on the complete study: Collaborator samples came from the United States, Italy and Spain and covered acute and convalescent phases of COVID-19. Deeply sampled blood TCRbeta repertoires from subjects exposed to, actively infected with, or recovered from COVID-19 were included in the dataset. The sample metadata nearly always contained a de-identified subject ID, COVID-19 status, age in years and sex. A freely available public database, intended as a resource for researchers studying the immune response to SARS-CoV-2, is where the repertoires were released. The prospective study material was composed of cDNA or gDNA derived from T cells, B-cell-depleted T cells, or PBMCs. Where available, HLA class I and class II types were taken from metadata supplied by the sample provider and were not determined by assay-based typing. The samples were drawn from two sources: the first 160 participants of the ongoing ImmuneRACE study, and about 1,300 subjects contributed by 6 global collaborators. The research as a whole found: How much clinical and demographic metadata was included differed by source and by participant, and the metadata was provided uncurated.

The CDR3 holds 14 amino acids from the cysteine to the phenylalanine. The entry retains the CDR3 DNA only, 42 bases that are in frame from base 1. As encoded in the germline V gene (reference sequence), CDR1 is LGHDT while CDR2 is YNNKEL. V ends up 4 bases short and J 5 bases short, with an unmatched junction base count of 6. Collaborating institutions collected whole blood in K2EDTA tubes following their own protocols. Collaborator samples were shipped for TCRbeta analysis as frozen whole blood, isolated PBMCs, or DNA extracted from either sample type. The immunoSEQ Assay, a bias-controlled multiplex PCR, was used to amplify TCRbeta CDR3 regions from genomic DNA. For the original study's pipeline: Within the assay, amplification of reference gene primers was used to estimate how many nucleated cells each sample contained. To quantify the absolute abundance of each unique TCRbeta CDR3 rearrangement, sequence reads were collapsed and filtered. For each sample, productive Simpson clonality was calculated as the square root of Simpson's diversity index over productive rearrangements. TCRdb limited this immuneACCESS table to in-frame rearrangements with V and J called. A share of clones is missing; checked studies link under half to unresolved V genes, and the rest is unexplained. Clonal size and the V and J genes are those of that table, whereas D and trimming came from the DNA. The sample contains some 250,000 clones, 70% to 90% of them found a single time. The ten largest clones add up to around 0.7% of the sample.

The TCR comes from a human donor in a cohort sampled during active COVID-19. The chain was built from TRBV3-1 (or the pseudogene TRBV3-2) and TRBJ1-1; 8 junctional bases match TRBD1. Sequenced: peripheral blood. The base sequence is TGTGCCAGCAGCCCAGAGACAGGGGAAACTGAAGCTTTCTTT. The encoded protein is CASSPETGETEAFF.